These 13 T cell receptor beta chains came from one sample sequenced in a study of blood T cell repertoires in COVID-19. Data came from immunoSEQ multiplex PCR; TCRdb stores just in-frame clones and leaves some out. The data show more than 85,000 clones, over 65% seen once. The material sequenced was peripheral blood. All receptors derive from a woman older than 75 with acute or convalescent COVID-19.

Only one count was recorded for this clone. A read error may account for a junction end that differs from germline. The DNA for the CDR3 is TGCGCCCGCAGCTGGGCGGGGGGGGCAAACAATGAGCAGTTCTTC. Its translation is CARSWAGGANNEQFF. This rearrangement joins TRBV5-1 to TRBJ2-1; 9 bases are a match to TRBD2. Germline V gives CDR1 SGHRS, CDR2 YFSETQ. The CDR3 has 15 residues.

V and J are TRBV12-3 or TRBV12-4 and TRBJ1-5; D might be TRBD1 (5 bases). CDR3 length: 11 residues. Trimming removed 5 bases from V and 11 bases from J, with 10 bases in between. The CDR3 reads CASSRQFSQHF. The DNA of the CDR3 is TGTGCCAGCAGTCGACAGTTTTCCCAGCATTTT.

The chain joins TRBV5-1 to TRBJ2-1; TRBD2 matches 13 bases. There are 15 residues in the CDR3. V trimming: 5 bases; J trimming: 8 bases; junction bases outside the gene matches: 7. Germline-derived CDR1 and CDR2 are SGHRS and YFSETQ. The DNA for the CDR3 is TGCGCCAGCAGACCCGGGACTAGCGGGATTGATGAGCAGTTCTTC. This translates into CASRPGTSGIDEQFF.

The rearrangement joins TRBV28 to TRBJ2-7; TRBD2 is a possible D gene (6 bases). Per the germline V gene, CDR1 is MDHEN and CDR2 is SYDVKM. The V end was cut by 2 bases, the J end by 6 bases, with 11 bases between. The CDR3 extends over 13 amino acids. CDR3 coding DNA: TGTGCCAGCAGTTTACCCGGGACTGCCGAGCAGTACTTC. As protein: CASSLPGTAEQYF. Drawing the rest from reference TRBV28 and TRBJ2-7, the complete variable domain is DVKVTQSSRYLVKRTGEKVFLECVQDMDHENMFWYRQDPGLGLRLIYFSYDVKMKEKGDIPEGYSVSREKKERFSLILESASTNQTSMYLCASSLPGTAEQYFGPGTRLTVT.

V usage is TRBV9 and J usage is TRBJ2-3; tentative D call: TRBD2 (5 bases). Per germline, CDR1 SGDLS and CDR2 YYNGEE. This CDR3 has 15 amino acids. V gave up 3 bases and J gave up 0 bases, with 11 bases separating them. Here the CDR3 DNA reads TGTGCCAGCAGCGCGATGGGAGTTAGCACAGATACGCAGTATTTT. This encodes CASSAMGVSTDTQYF.

The J gene is TRBJ2-1, the V gene TRBV18; D ambiguous. The CDR3 totals 12 residues. CDR1 KGHSH and CDR2 LQKENI come from the germline V gene. The germline V and J ends were trimmed by 2 bases and 9 bases, with 8 bases remaining between them. CDR3 sequence reads: CASSPSGGEQFF. Written as DNA, the CDR3 is TGTGCCAGCTCACCATCGGGTGGTGAGCAGTTCTTC.

The chain has TRBV6-5 and TRBJ1-3, with a possible D match to TRBD1 (5 bases). The germline V gene encodes CDR1 MNHEY and CDR2 SVGAGI. The CDR3 loop spans 15 amino acids. Between the trimmed V and J ends, which lost 6 bases and 0 bases, there was a span of 12 bases. The chain's CDR3 is CASRPGLTSGNTIYF. The CDR3, as DNA: TGTGCCAGCAGACCGGGACTGACCTCTGGAAACACCATATATTTT.

The chain couples TRBV10-3 to TRBJ2-5; D ambiguous. CDR3 length: 11 residues. CDR1 is ENHRY, CDR2 SYGVKD, per germline. V lost 3 bases and J lost 5, with 4 bases in between. CDR3 coding DNA: TGTGCCATCAGTGACGGGGAGACCCAGTACTTC. Protein: CAISDGETQYF.

This clone was counted a single time. V gene TRBV21-1 combines with J gene TRBJ2-7; TRBD2, the table's D call, was not compared with the DNA. TRBV21-1 is termed a pseudogene. This CDR3 is built from 15 residues. CDR3 DNA: TGTGCCAGCAGCAAAGCTTCTATATTCCTCTTCGAGCAGTACTTC. As protein: CASSKASIFLFEQYF.

The V call is TRBV9, the J call TRBJ2-2; D perhaps matches TRBD2 (5 bases). The CDR3 is 15 residues long. Trimming took off 5 bases at V and 3 bases at J, with 14 bases between the two ends. Germline CDR1 and CDR2: SGDLS and YYNGEE. CDR3 protein: CASRPGRRDTGELFF. As DNA, the CDR3 is TGTGCCAGCAGACCGGGTAGGCGGGACACCGGGGAGCTGTTTTTT.

This clone was seen repeatedly, ten times or more. V is TRBV28 and J is TRBJ2-1; 11 nucleotides agree with TRBD1. V shed 6 bases, J shed 8 bases, and the junction held 6 bases outside the gene matches. The CDR3 extends over 14 amino acids. Germline V gene lookup returns CDR1 MDHEN and CDR2 SYDVKM. CDR3 DNA sequence: TGTGCCAGCAGCCCGGGACAGGGGGAATATGAGCAGTTCTTC. This sequence encodes CASSPGQGEYEQFF.

In nucleotides, the CDR3 is TGTGCCAGCAGCCCGACAGGGGGCACTGAAGCTTTCTTT. It codes for CASSPTGGTEAFF. This chain connects TRBV7-3 to TRBJ1-1, with TRBD1 identical over 9 bases. J gave up 4 bases and V 5 bases, and 2 bases lay outside the gene matches. The CDR3 is made up of 13 amino acids. Germline values: CDR1 SGHTA, CDR2 FQGTGA.

V gene TRBV4-1 combines with J gene TRBJ2-3, with D tentatively TRBD2 (8 bases). Deletions cut 4 bases from V and 6 bases from J, with 17 bases between. CDR1 is MGHRA, CDR2 YSYEKL, per germline. CDR3 length equals 15 residues. The CDR3 DNA follows: TGCGCCAGCAGCCCCGGAGGGGGCGGGGGGGATACGCAGTATTTT. Amino acid sequence: CASSPGGGGGDTQYF.